This TCR beta chain derives from a study of blood T cells in healthy people across ages. Study-wide results and caveats: As age increased, TCR beta diversity per million T cells fell in a roughly linear fashion. Estimates drawn from one million T cells were deemed to understate diversity.

Using a J-beta primer mix together with a sample-barcoded 5' primer, a second PCR was run for roughly 7 to 11 cycles. TCRdb fed the 5' RACE reads into MiXCR, producing one record per CDR3 protein. The sample includes around 850,000 distinct CDR3 sequences, around 36% of them seen just once. With respect to this clonotype: Its antigen is unidentified.

Trimming took off 2 bases at V and 9 bases at J, with 14 bases between the two ends. Germline V CDR1 and CDR2: DFQATT, SNEGSKA (reference sequence). The length of the CDR3 is 13 residues. Collection of approximately 9.3 milliliters of peripheral blood was performed for each donor. Samples each had at least 6 micrograms of total RNA extracted. The receptor was derived from a man aged 18 to 30 in good health. The sequenced sample was blood. The chain has TRBV20-1 and TRBJ1-5; TRBD1 might be the D (5 bases). CDR3 region: CSARTTVARPQHF. In DNA form, the CDR3 reads TGCAGTGCTAGAACGACAGTTGCCCGGCCCCAGCATTTT.